Following are 28 T cell receptor beta chains from one sample sequenced in a study of OX40 agonist ivuxolimab in advanced cancers. Generated by immunoSEQ multiplex PCR, the TCRdb table keeps only in-frame clones and is missing some. The sample yields 20,000 to 25,000 clones, around 86% seen once. The sequencing here drew on CD4+ or CD8+ T cells sorted from blood, taken in a trial of the OX40 agonist ivuxolimab. Receptor source: an adult with an advanced solid tumor such as melanoma, head and neck, liver or kidney cancer.

This clone turned up a few times. The chain uses TRBV28 and TRBJ2-7; D might be TRBD2 (5 bases). CDR3 size: 12 residues. CDR1 is MDHEN and CDR2 is SYDVKM in the germline V gene. V was trimmed by 3 bases and J by 6 bases, leaving 9 bases between them. CDR3 region: CASSFIEGEQYF. CDR3 DNA: TGTGCCAGCAGTTTCATCGAGGGCGAGCAGTACTTC.

V is TRBV7-3 and J is TRBJ2-2; possible D gene TRBD1, 5 bases. The CDR3 is 15 residues long. Trimming took off 1 base at V and 3 bases at J, with 9 bases between the two ends. In germline, CDR1 is SGHTA, CDR2 FQGTGA. This CDR3 reads CASSLKGLDTGELFF. CDR3 coding DNA: TGTGCCAGCAGCTTAAAGGGGTTGGACACCGGGGAGCTGTTTTTT.

The genes are TRBV9 and TRBJ2-2, with D uncertain. The germline gives CDR1 SGDLS, CDR2 YYNGEE. V lost 0 bases to trimming and J lost 4 bases, with 10 bases between them. The CDR3 runs 15 residues. CDR3 bases: TGTGCCAGCAGCGTAGGTGGGTTTAGCACCGGGGAGCTGTTTTTT. Translated: CASSVGGFSTGELFF.

The chain couples TRBV10-3 to TRBJ2-1, with D uncertain. This CDR3 has 16 residues. V was pared by 6 bases and J by 1 base, with 16 bases between. Germline V CDR1 and CDR2: ENHRY, SYGVKD. The CDR3 spells CAIRDQTGMSYNEQFF. Here the CDR3 DNA reads TGTGCCATCAGGGATCAGACGGGTATGTCCTACAATGAGCAGTTCTTC.

The rearrangement uses TRBV7-9 and TRBJ1-3; D call uncertain. V lost 8 bases and J lost 4, with 9 bases in between. This CDR3 spans 12 amino acids. The germline CDR1 and CDR2 sequences are SEHNR and FQNEAQ (reference sequence). CDR3: CASRSSGNTIYF. As DNA, the CDR3 is TGTGCCAGCCGATCTTCGGGAAACACCATATATTTT.

The chain joins TRBV27 to TRBJ2-7, with D uncertain. The CDR3 consists of 13 residues. V lost 2 bases to trimming and J lost 6 bases, with 11 bases between them. Germline V CDR1 and CDR2: MNHEY, SMNVEV (reference sequence). The CDR3, as DNA: TGTGCCAGCAGTTTAGGTGGGATGGTCGAGCAGTACTTC. Amino acid sequence: CASSLGGMVEQYF.

The rearrangement links TRBV19 to TRBJ2-1; 9 bases match TRBD1. Germline V gives CDR1 LNHDA, CDR2 SQIVND (reference sequence). Trimming took 5 bases from V and 1 from J; bases not matched to a gene: 6. The CDR3 sequence is 16 residues long. The chain's CDR3 is CASSDLQGASYNEQFF. The CDR3 DNA is TGTGCCAGTAGTGATTTACAGGGGGCTTCCTACAATGAGCAGTTCTTC.

The DNA of the CDR3 is TGTGCCAGCAGTTTTGGAGGCCCCCCCAATGAGCAGTTCTTC. Protein: CASSFGGPPNEQFF. The gene calls are TRBV27 and TRBJ2-1, with a possible D match to TRBD2 (5 bases). V was cut by 3 bases and J by 6 bases, with 12 bases left in between. CDR1 and CDR2 (germline): MNHEY, SMNVEV (reference sequence). There are 14 residues in the CDR3.

The chain links TRBV30 to TRBJ1-5; 8 positions agree with TRBD1. Germline CDR1 reads GTSNPN; CDR2 reads SVGIG (reference sequence). The CDR3 sequence is 13 residues long. V lost 5 bases to trimming and J lost 10 bases; unmatched junction nucleotides: 10. The CDR3 reads CAWSGGAGGPQHF. The CDR3, as DNA: TGTGCCTGGTCAGGGGGCGCGGGAGGCCCCCAGCATTTT.

The rearrangement uses TRBV15 and TRBJ1-1; D is possibly TRBD1 (6 bases). Deletions cut 6 bases from V and 7 bases from J, with 15 bases between. CDR3 length: 13 residues. The germline CDR1 and CDR2 sequences are LNHNV and YYDKDF (reference sequence). The CDR3 bases are TGTGCCACCAGGGGGACATCTCAGGGTGAAGCTTTCTTT. Translating gives CATRGTSQGEAFF.

The chain combines TRBV15 with TRBJ2-6; either TRBD1 or TRBD2 may fit D (5 bases each). This CDR3 contains 15 residues. V was clipped by 0 bases and J by 4 bases, with 7 bases between them. Germline-derived CDR1 and CDR2 are LNHNV and YYDKDF (reference sequence). CDR3 region: CATSRDRGGANVLTF. The DNA for the CDR3 is TGTGCCACCAGCAGAGATCGGGGCGGGGCCAACGTCCTGACTTTC.

The genes are TRBV9 and TRBJ2-2; D is undetermined. V lost 3 bases to trimming and J lost 4 bases, with 4 bases between them. The CDR3 has 12 amino acids. Germline CDR1 and CDR2: SGDLS and YYNGEE. CDR3 region: CASSAGTGELFF. CDR3 DNA sequence: TGTGCCAGCAGCGCGGGCACCGGGGAGCTGTTTTTT.

The rearrangement uses TRBV29-1 and TRBJ1-2; TRBD1 matches at 8 bases. Germline assignment: CDR1 SQVTM and CDR2 ANQGSEA. The CDR3 sequence is 13 residues long. With V trimmed by 1 base and J by 8 bases, 6 bases remained unmatched. CDR3 sequence (DNA): TGCAGCGTTGAAGTGGGGGACAGGCAGGGCTACACCTTC. This gives the protein CSVEVGDRQGYTF.

The chain links TRBV28 to TRBJ2-7; TRBD2 matches at 7 bases. The CDR3 length is 17 residues. J was trimmed by 0 bases and V by 3 bases; bases with no gene match: 11. Germline V gene sequence: CDR1 MDHEN, CDR2 SYDVKM. The CDR3 nucleotides are TGTGCCAGCAGTTTTGGCCCACTAGCGCTGAGCTCCTACGAGCAGTACTTC. Its translation is CASSFGPLALSSYEQYF.

The chain carries TRBV7-6 and TRBJ2-1; D is ambiguous. The V end lost 2 bases, the J end lost 6 bases, and 11 bases lay between the germline ends. CDR3 size: 14 residues. CDR1 and CDR2 (germline): SGHVS, FNYEAQ. The CDR3 DNA is TGTGCCAGCAGCTTACCCTGGGAATCCAATGAGCAGTTCTTC. Protein sequence: CASSLPWESNEQFF.

CDR3: CASSHLGEEDNQPQHF. The CDR3 DNA is TGCGCCAGCAGTCACCTAGGGGAGGAGGACAATCAGCCCCAGCATTTT. The V gene is TRBV23-1, the J gene TRBJ1-5; a weak D match, TRBD1 (5 bases). TRBV23-1 is an ORF, with its function uncertain. Trimming shortened V by 3 bases and J by 3 bases, and 15 bases separated the two germline ends. This CDR3 region has 16 residues.

The chain recombines TRBV27 with TRBJ1-5; D remains unclear. CDR1 MNHEY and CDR2 SMNVEV come from the germline V gene (reference sequence). This CDR3 is built from 15 residues. V was shortened by 3 bases and J by 6 bases, with 15 bases between the two germline ends. CDR3 sequence: CASSLSLKYSQPQHF. The CDR3 DNA follows: TGTGCCAGCAGTTTGAGCTTAAAGTACAGTCAGCCCCAGCATTTT.

The chain uses TRBV6-5 and TRBJ2-7; D is uncertain. Per germline, CDR1 MNHEY and CDR2 SVGAGI. The CDR3 covers 14 residues. Trimming shortened V by 2 bases and J by 4 bases, and 12 bases separated the two germline ends. Written as DNA, the CDR3 is TGTGCCAGCAGTTACGGAATAGGGTCTTACGAGCAGTACTTC. Translated, it gives CASSYGIGSYEQYF.

This clone was detected once. This rearrangement joins TRBV19 to TRBJ2-7; 7 bases map to TRBD1. Germline-derived CDR1 and CDR2 are LNHDA and SQIVND (reference sequence). V lost 1 base, J lost 6 bases, and 6 bases stayed unmatched. The CDR3 has 14 amino acids. The CDR3 region is CASSIGDSLGEQYF. The CDR3 nucleotides read TGTGCCAGTAGTATAGGGGACAGCCTGGGCGAGCAGTACTTC. The full variable domain, its missing parts supplied by reference TRBV19 and TRBJ2-7, is DGGITQSPKYLFRKEGQNVTLSCEQNLNHDAMYWYRQDPGQGLRLIYYSQIVNDFQKGDIAEGYSVSREKKESFPLTVTSAQKNPTAFYLCASSIGDSLGEQYFGPGTRLTVT.

The rearrangement uses TRBV6-4 and TRBJ2-3; D is possibly TRBD2 (5 bases). CDR3 length equals 14 residues. V dropped 0 bases and J dropped 2 bases, with 6 bases sitting between them. Germline assignment: CDR1 MRHNA and CDR2 SNTAGT. CDR3: CASSDSGATDTQYF. The CDR3 region has the DNA TGTGCCAGCAGTGACTCGGGAGCCACAGATACGCAGTATTTT.

This chain joins TRBV6-5 and TRBJ1-4; no clear D. Germline V CDR1 and CDR2: MNHEY, SVGAGI. The germline V and J ends were trimmed by 2 bases and 4 bases, with 11 bases remaining between them. The CDR3 extends over 15 amino acids. The CDR3 here is CASSYTDGNNEKLFF. CDR3 nucleotide sequence: TGTGCCAGCAGTTACACGGACGGTAATAATGAAAAACTGTTTTTT.

The chain couples TRBV27 to TRBJ1-2; D perhaps matches TRBD1 (5 bases). The germline V gene encodes CDR1 MNHEY and CDR2 SMNVEV (reference sequence). V gave up 5 bases and J gave up 8 bases, with 15 bases separating them. The CDR3 consists of 13 residues. The CDR3 is CASSRPAGGGYTF. In nucleotides, the CDR3 is TGTGCCAGCAGTCGGCCGGCCGGGGGGGGCTACACCTTC.

This clone was detected a few times. This chain uses TRBV11-2 with TRBJ1-1; D ambiguous. CDR1 SGHAT and CDR2 FQNNGV come from the germline V gene. Trimming pared 6 bases from V and 6 bases from J, leaving 11 bases between. The CDR3 runs to 12 residues. The CDR3: CASRTAGAEAFF. CDR3 in DNA: TGTGCCAGCAGGACCGCGGGAGCTGAAGCTTTCTTT.

This clone is a singleton in its sample. This sequence joins TRBV7-8 and TRBJ2-7, with a weak D call TRBD2 (6 bases). This CDR3 is built from 16 residues. Trimming took off 6 bases at V and 0 bases at J, with 18 bases between the two ends. Germline loops: CDR1 SGHVS, CDR2 FQNEAQ. The DNA for the CDR3 is TGTGCCAGCAGTTGGGGCCCGGCGGGGAGCTCCTACGAGCAGTACTTC. Amino acids: CASSWGPAGSSYEQYF. The full variable domain, with the rest looked up from reference TRBV7-8 and TRBJ2-7, is GAGVSQSPRYKVAKRGQDVALRCDPISGHVSLFWYQQALGQGPEFLTYFQNEAQLDKSGLPSDRFFAERPEGSVSTLKIQRTQQEDSAVYLCASSWGPAGSSYEQYFGPGTRLTVT.

The V and J genes are TRBV19 and TRBJ1-5; 8 bases are shared with TRBD1. V shed 4 bases, J shed 5 bases, and the junction held 7 bases outside the gene matches. CDR1 and CDR2 from the germline V gene are LNHDA and SQIVND (reference sequence). CDR3 length equals 15 residues. The DNA for the CDR3 is TGTGCCAGTAGTACCCTAGGGACAGGAGATCAGCCCCAGCATTTT. Encoded protein: CASSTLGTGDQPQHF.

The chain recombines TRBV6-4 with TRBJ2-2; 9 bases match TRBD1. The CDR3 sequence is 16 residues long. Trimming cost V 0 bases and J 5 bases; bases outside gene matches: 4. Germline lookup yields CDR1 MRHNA and CDR2 SNTAGT. As DNA, the CDR3 is TGTGCCAGCAGTGACTCGAACAGGGGGCTTACCGGGGAGCTGTTTTTT. Translation: CASSDSNRGLTGELFF.

The J gene is TRBJ1-5, the V gene TRBV27; TRBD1 is a possible D gene (6 bases). Germline CDR1 is MNHEY and CDR2 is SMNVEV (reference sequence). This CDR3 is built from 14 residues. The V and J ends lost 4 bases and 8 bases respectively, with 15 bases between them. The CDR3, as DNA: TGTGCCAGCAGTTGGGTAGGGGGTGTCGAGCCCCAGCATTTT. It translates to CASSWVGGVEPQHF.

This chain connects TRBV14 to TRBJ1-2; TRBD1 might be the D (5 bases). The germline V gene encodes CDR1 SGHDN and CDR2 FVKESK. This CDR3 comprises 14 residues. V lost 3 bases and J 3 bases, leaving 11 bases between the germline ends. The CDR3 here is CASSHQGVHYGYTF. The CDR3 DNA follows: TGTGCCAGCAGCCACCAGGGTGTTCACTATGGCTACACCTTC.